One and the same sample provided the 17 T cell receptor beta chains below, sequenced in a study of control samples from healthy donors and cancer patients. Data came from immunoSEQ multiplex PCR; TCRdb stores just in-frame clones and leaves some out. The profile shows around 150,000 clones, around 88% of them singletons. The sample taken for sequencing was blood. The source is a man younger than 35 in good health.

This chain uses TRBV5-1 with TRBJ2-3, with TRBD1 matching 9 bases. The germline V gene has CDR1 SGHRS and CDR2 YFSETQ. The CDR3 length is 15 residues. V lost 2 bases to trimming and J lost 4 bases; unmatched junction nucleotides: 5. In nucleotides, the CDR3 is TGCGCCAGCAGCTTTGGGACAGGGCGGCCAGATACGCAGTATTTT. It is translated as CASSFGTGRPDTQYF.

The chain employs TRBV28 and TRBJ2-1; no reliable D call. CDR3 size: 11 residues. Germline CDR1 reads MDHEN; CDR2 reads SYDVKM. V shed 2 bases and J shed 7 bases, with 3 bases lying between them. The CDR3 nucleotides are TGTGCCAGCAGTTTAAGTAATGAGCAGTTCTTC. Translated: CASSLSNEQFF.

This chain connects TRBV28 to TRBJ2-1, with 7 bases fitting TRBD1. CDR1 is MDHEN, CDR2 SYDVKM, per germline. The CDR3 has 15 residues. With V trimmed by 6 bases and J by 2 bases, 7 bases remained unmatched. CDR3 in amino acids: CASSPRDSTYNEQFF. The CDR3 nucleotides read TGTGCCAGCAGCCCCCGGGACAGCACCTACAATGAGCAGTTCTTC.

This clone has a handful of counts. The chain has TRBV15 and TRBJ2-2, with D perhaps matching TRBD1 or TRBD2 (5 bases each). CDR1 is LNHNV, CDR2 YYDKDF, per germline (reference sequence). The V end lost 2 bases, the J end lost 1 base, and 8 bases lay between the germline ends. This CDR3 has 15 amino acids. The CDR3 DNA reads TGTGCCACCAGCAGACCGGGGCAGAACACCGGGGAGCTGTTTTTT. Amino acids: CATSRPGQNTGELFF. The whole variable domain, remainder taken from reference TRBV15 and TRBJ2-2, is DAMVIQNPRYQVTQFGKPVTLSCSQTLNHNVMYWYQQKSSQAPKLLFHYYDKDFNNEADTPDNFQSRRPNTSFCFLDIRSPGLGDTAMYLCATSRPGQNTGELFFGEGSRLTVL.

The J gene is TRBJ2-7, the V gene TRBV6-5, with unresolved D. Deletions cut 0 bases from V and 2 bases from J, with 8 bases between. CDR3 length equals 14 residues. From germline, CDR1 is MNHEY and CDR2 SVGAGI. CDR3 sequence reads: CASSYSAGPYEQYF. CDR3 nucleotides: TGTGCCAGCAGTTACTCCGCAGGACCCTACGAGCAGTACTTC.

V usage is TRBV15 and J usage is TRBJ1-4; D gene unclear. Trimming cost V 1 base and J 0 bases, with 12 bases left between them. The CDR3 runs 17 residues. From germline, CDR1 is LNHNV and CDR2 YYDKDF (reference sequence). The CDR3 loop is CATSRVFIRATNEKLFF. CDR3 in DNA: TGTGCCACCAGCAGAGTTTTTATACGCGCAACTAATGAAAAACTGTTTTTT.

The rearrangement links TRBV27 to TRBJ2-7, with unresolved D. The germline V and J ends were trimmed by 8 bases and 3 bases, with 5 bases remaining between them. The CDR3 totals 10 residues. CDR1 and CDR2 (germline): MNHEY, SMNVEV (reference sequence). CDR3 in DNA: TGTGCCAGCGGGTACTACGAGCAGTACTTC. Protein sequence: CASGYYEQYF.

The chain joins TRBV18 to TRBJ2-6; 8 positions agree with TRBD1. Trimming at V came to 5 bases and at J to 0 bases, leaving 6 bases not matched to a gene. The CDR3 contains 17 residues. Germline CDR1 KGHSH, CDR2 LQKENI. CDR3 residues: CASSFQGANSGANVLTF. The CDR3 region has the DNA TGTGCCAGCTCATTCCAGGGGGCCAACTCTGGGGCCAACGTCCTGACTTTC. The complete variable domain, with remaining parts taken from reference TRBV18 and TRBJ2-6, reads NAGVMQNPRHLVRRRGQEARLRCSPMKGHSHVYWYRQLPEEGLKFMVYLQKENIIDESGMPKERFSAEFPKEGPSILRIQQVVRGDSAAYFCASSFQGANSGANVLTFGAGSRLTVL.

The chain links TRBV29-1 to TRBJ1-1; no clear D gene. Germline CDR1 is SQVTM and CDR2 is ANQGSEA. Trimming removed 5 bases from V and 1 base from J, with 11 bases in between. This CDR3 spans 13 amino acids. The CDR3, as DNA: TGCAGCGTTAAATATAAGGGGAACACTGAAGCTTTCTTT. Residues: CSVKYKGNTEAFF.

The chain links TRBV4-2 to TRBJ2-7, with 12 bases fitting TRBD2. The junction had 9 bases not matched to a gene; V was cut back by 3 bases and J by 3 bases. This CDR3 spans 17 amino acids. The germline V gene has CDR1 LGHNA and CDR2 YNFKEQ. CDR3 nucleotides: TGTGCCAGCAGCCAGGAAAGGACTAGCGGGGAAAGCTACGAGCAGTACTTC. Encoded protein: CASSQERTSGESYEQYF.

The chain carries TRBV9 and TRBJ2-2, with 7 bases identical to TRBD1. Germline loops: CDR1 SGDLS, CDR2 YYNGEE. CDR3 size: 16 residues. Unmatched junction bases numbered 9, after V lost 3 bases and J lost 4 bases. CDR3 residues: CASSGIQGFGTGELFF. DNA for the CDR3: TGTGCCAGCAGCGGTATACAGGGGTTTGGCACCGGGGAGCTGTTTTTT.

This chain uses TRBV4-3 with TRBJ2-3, with 9 bases lining up with TRBD2. The CDR3 contains 16 residues. The germline V gene encodes CDR1 LGHNA and CDR2 YSLEER. J gave up 6 bases and V 0 bases, and 7 bases lay outside the gene matches. CDR3 loop: CASSQDVAGGHDTQYF. Here the CDR3 DNA reads TGCGCCAGCAGCCAAGATGTGGCGGGGGGGCATGATACGCAGTATTTT.

The rearrangement links TRBV7-2 to TRBJ1-1; TRBD1 agrees at 7 bases. Trimming cost V 4 bases and J 0 bases; bases outside gene matches: 5. CDR1 and CDR2 from the germline V gene are SGHTA and FQGNSA. This CDR3 has 15 amino acids. The CDR3 here is CASSSWTGMNTEAFF. The CDR3 region has the DNA TGTGCCAGCAGCTCCTGGACAGGCATGAACACTGAAGCTTTCTTT. The variable domain in full, with the rest retrieved from reference TRBV7-2 and TRBJ1-1, is GAGVSQSPSNKVTEKGKDVELRCDPISGHTALYWYRQSLGQGLEFLIYFQGNSAPDKSGLPSDRFSAERTGGSVSTLTIQRTQQEDSAVYLCASSSWTGMNTEAFFGQGTRLTVV.

The chain has TRBV11-2 and TRBJ2-1; 9 bases agree with TRBD2. The CDR3 spans 19 residues. CDR1 and CDR2 from the germline V gene are SGHAT and FQNNGV. V was clipped by 1 base and J by 0 bases; unmatched bases: 10. The CDR3 loop is CASSLAASGVLSSYNEQFF. The CDR3 DNA reads TGTGCCAGCAGCTTAGCCGCTAGCGGGGTGCTAAGCTCCTACAATGAGCAGTTCTTC. The variable domain in full, completed from reference TRBV11-2 and TRBJ2-1, reads EAGVAQSPRYKIIEKRQSVAFWCNPISGHATLYWYQQILGQGPKLLIQFQNNGVVDDSQLPKDRFSAERLKGVDSTLKIQPAKLEDSAVYLCASSLAASGVLSSYNEQFFGPGTRLTVL.

The V and J genes are TRBV7-2 and TRBJ2-7, with TRBD2 as a possible D gene (7 bases). This CDR3 is 14 amino acids long. The ends were cut back, 4 bases at V and 6 bases at J, with 16 bases in the middle. CDR1 is SGHTA and CDR2 is FQGNSA in the germline V gene. The CDR3 DNA reads as TGTGCCAGCAGCTCCCGGGGGGCGGGGGTCGAGCAGTACTTC. Translated: CASSSRGAGVEQYF.

V is TRBV7-9 and J is TRBJ2-1; the D is unclear. This CDR3 has 12 amino acids. CDR1 and CDR2 from the germline V gene are SEHNR and FQNEAQ (reference sequence). Trimming pared 11 bases from V and 6 bases from J, leaving 14 bases between. CDR3 sequence (DNA): TGTGCCTATAGTACCTTTACCAATGAGCAGTTCTTC. It translates to CAYSTFTNEQFF.

CDR3 sequence (DNA): TGTGCCAGCAGTGAAATTGGGACAGATACGCAGTATTTT. The encoded protein is CASSEIGTDTQYF. The chain couples TRBV6-1 to TRBJ2-3; D call uncertain. Germline V gene lookup returns CDR1 MNHNS and CDR2 SASEGT. The CDR3 consists of 13 residues. Trimming removed 2 bases at V and 3 bases at J, with 6 bases between.